This TCR beta chain comes out of a study of T cells after yellow fever vaccination. Overall study findings and caveats: Reappearance after the booster was seen for most primary-vaccination clones, at 96% CD4 and more than 80% CD8. The bulk population could contribute abundant contaminating clonotypes to FACS-sorted repertoires.

Concerning this clonotype: Its antigen is currently unknown.

The 5'RACE template-switching step produced TCR cDNA and added a universal primer site and UMIs. TCRdb re-called the 5' RACE reads with MiXCR, one entry per CDR3 protein. The table includes hundreds of thousands of distinct CDR3 sequences, 15% to 20% detected once. The sequenced sample was PBMCs, obtained before the yellow fever booster vaccination. This sequence was found in a man aged 18-30 years who received the YFV17D yellow fever vaccine.

In nucleotides, the CDR3 is TGTGCCAGCACCCAAGACAGGAATGAGCAGTTCTTC. It yields the protein CASTQDRNEQFF. The chain recombines TRBV6-4 with TRBJ2-1, with a possible D match to TRBD1 (6 bases). Looked up from germline, CDR1 is MRHNA and CDR2 is SNTAGT. Trimming took 7 bases from V and 7 from J, leaving 11 bases between them. The CDR3 totals 12 residues.